This passage covers 24 T cell receptor beta chains from one sample sequenced in a study of metastatic and nonmetastatic thyroid tumors. Among the patients, none had received any treatment before thyroid surgery. TCRdb re-analyzed the PCR reads using MiXCR. The profile covers 5,800 or so clones, with 31% appearing a single time and about 21% taken by the ten largest. The specimen sequenced was tumor tissue. These receptors came from a female donor with papillary thyroid cancer or a benign thyroid nodule (not recorded which). Some clones in this sample may be carry-over from other donors' samples.

This clone has only a few counts. The chain joins TRBV12-3 or TRBV12-4 to TRBJ2-2; weak D call: TRBD1 (6 bases). The CDR3 sequence is 12 residues long. The V and J ends lost 8 bases and 4 bases respectively, with 8 bases between them. As DNA, the CDR3 is TGTGCCAGCTCACAGGGCACCGGGGAGCTGTTTTTT. Its protein product is CASSQGTGELFF.

This clone appeared a few times. The CDR3 DNA sequence: TGTGCCAGTACCAGACAGGGATTTTACGAGCAGTACTTC. Its translation: CASTRQGFYEQYF. The chain recombines TRBV19 with TRBJ2-7, with 7 bases fitting TRBD1. The CDR3 consists of 13 residues. The junction had 7 bases not matched to a gene; V was cut back by 7 bases and J by 4 bases. Germline V gene sequence: CDR1 LNHDA, CDR2 SQIVND (reference sequence).

By its share, this clone is medium-sized. The chain carries TRBV19 and TRBJ1-1; a possible D gene is TRBD1 (5 bases). There are 16 residues in the CDR3. CDR1 and CDR2 (germline): LNHDA, SQIVND (reference sequence). V was clipped by 4 bases and J by 1 base, with 16 bases between them. CDR3 nucleotides: TGTGCCAGTAGTACCGTAGACGACAGAGCGAACACTGAAGCTTTCTTT. Its protein product is CASSTVDDRANTEAFF.

The chain joins TRBV27 to TRBJ2-7; 8 positions agree with TRBD2. Germline trimming cut 8 bases from V and 7 bases from J; bases unmatched to any gene: 10. The CDR3 spans 13 residues. In germline, CDR1 is MNHEY, CDR2 SMNVEV (reference sequence). For the CDR3, the DNA is TGTGCCAGCTACACGGCACGGGAGGGGGAGCAGTACTTC. It specifies CASYTAREGEQYF.

This clone is deemed medium-sized (0.01 to 0.1%). CDR3 sequence (DNA): TGTGCCACCAAACAGCCTTACAGCTACGAGCAGTACTTC. Its translation is CATKQPYSYEQYF. The chain joins TRBV10-3 to TRBJ2-7; D is uncertain. V lost 10 bases to trimming and J lost 3 bases, with 16 bases between them. Germline-derived CDR1 and CDR2 are ENHRY and SYGVKD. CDR3 length: 13 amino acids.

This clone was seen a few times. The V gene is TRBV28, the J gene TRBJ2-1; 8 nucleotides match TRBD2. Trimming at V came to 1 base and at J to 2 bases, leaving 10 bases not matched to a gene. Germline CDR1 reads MDHEN; CDR2 reads SYDVKM. This CDR3 is built from 18 residues. The CDR3 here is CASSLSLAVLKPYNEQFF. The CDR3 DNA reads TGTGCCAGCAGTTTATCACTAGCGGTGTTGAAACCCTACAATGAGCAGTTCTTC.

By frequency in the sample, this clone is medium-sized. V is TRBV19 and J is TRBJ1-6, with D hard to call. Trimming shortened V by 7 bases and J by 7 bases, and 11 bases separated the two germline ends. There are 13 residues in the CDR3. CDR1 is LNHDA and CDR2 is SQIVND in the germline V gene (reference sequence). As DNA, the CDR3 is TGTGCCAGTAATTCGGGTTTCAATTCACCCCTCCACTTT. Its translation: CASNSGFNSPLHF.

In its sample, this clone ranks as medium-sized (0.01 to 0.1%). The chain has TRBV9 and TRBJ2-6; D is undetermined. CDR3 size: 13 residues. Germline V gene data show CDR1 as SGDLS and CDR2 as YYNGEE. The V gene lost 5 bases and the J gene lost 0 bases, with 3 bases spanning the gap. The CDR3 bases are TGTGCCAGCAGTCACTCTGGGGCCAACGTCCTGACTTTC. Amino acids: CASSHSGANVLTF.

V usage is TRBV5-1 and J usage is TRBJ2-3; the match to TRBD1 covers 8 bases. V gave up 0 bases and J gave up 4 bases; unmatched junction bases: 7. Germline-derived CDR1 and CDR2 are SGHRS and YFSETQ. The CDR3 consists of 16 residues. The CDR3 nucleotides read TGCGCCAGCAGCTTGGGGGTGACAGGGGTGGCAGATACGCAGTATTTT. This gives the protein CASSLGVTGVADTQYF. Filled out from reference TRBV5-1 and TRBJ2-3, the complete variable domain reads KAGVTQTPRYLIKTRGQQVTLSCSPISGHRSVSWYQQTPGQGLQFLFEYFSETQRNKGNFPGRFSGRQFSNSRSEMNVSTLELGDSALYLCASSLGVTGVADTQYFGPGTRLTVL.

This clone was picked up a small number of times. One end of the junction does not line up with germline, which may come from a read error. This chain uses TRBV6-1 with TRBJ2-3; no clear D gene. The CDR3 covers 12 residues. CDR1 MNHNS and CDR2 SASEGT come from the germline V gene. For the CDR3, the DNA is TGTGCCAGCAGTGCCTCTTTTGATACGGAGTATTTT. Protein: CASSASFDTEYF.

The genes are TRBV28 and TRBJ2-7; 10 nucleotides align to TRBD1. V lost 6 bases to trimming and J lost 3 bases; unmatched junction nucleotides: 5. CDR1 is MDHEN and CDR2 is SYDVKM in the germline V gene. The CDR3 covers 14 residues. The CDR3 sequence: CASRAGTGVYEQYF. DNA of the CDR3: TGTGCCAGCAGGGCCGGGACAGGGGTCTACGAGCAGTACTTC.

This clone is medium-sized by share. V and J are TRBV4-3 and TRBJ1-5; 9 nucleotides match TRBD1. V dropped 4 bases and J dropped 9; count of bases not matched to a gene: 10. CDR1 and CDR2 (germline): LGHNA, YSLEER. The CDR3 loop spans 15 amino acids. Here the CDR3 DNA reads TGCGCCAGCAGCCCACACGACAGGGGGTCTGCGCCCCAGCATTTT. Protein sequence: CASSPHDRGSAPQHF.

In this sample, this clone is medium-sized. This sequence joins TRBV4-1 and TRBJ2-1, with D perhaps matching TRBD1 (6 bases). V gave up 1 base and J gave up 7 bases, with 14 bases separating them. The germline CDR1 and CDR2 sequences are MGHRA and YSYEKL. CDR3 size: 15 residues. The chain's CDR3 is CASSQVQGSSNEQFF. The CDR3 DNA is TGCGCCAGCAGCCAAGTCCAGGGGAGTTCGAATGAGCAGTTCTTC.

In its sample, this clone is medium-sized. The chain joins TRBV15 to TRBJ2-3; no clear D. This CDR3 region has 16 residues. The V end lost 3 bases, the J end lost 0 bases, and 13 bases lay between the germline ends. The germline gives CDR1 LNHNV, CDR2 YYDKDF (reference sequence). The CDR3 DNA reads as TGTGCCACCAGCAGCCTACACAGCGCGAGCACAGATACGCAGTATTTT. It yields the protein CATSSLHSASTDTQYF.

Only one count was recorded for this clone. Sequence at one end of the junction differs from germline and may be a read error. The J gene is TRBJ2-3, the V gene TRBV2, with D perhaps matching TRBD2 (6 bases). This CDR3 contains 15 residues. Germline V gives CDR1 SNHLY, CDR2 FYNNEI. The CDR3 sequence is CASSAIGGTPDSQYF. CDR3 bases: TGTGCCAGCAGTGCCATAGGAGGGACCCCAGATTCGCAGTATTTT. Complete variable domain (other parts from reference TRBV2 and TRBJ2-3): EPEVTQTPSHQVTQMGQEVILRCVPISNHLYFYWYRQILGQKVEFLVSFYNNEISEKSEIFDDQFSVERPDGSNFTLKIRSTKLEDSAMYFCASSAIGGTPDSQYFGPGTRLTVL.

This clone has only a few counts. The genes are TRBV2 and TRBJ2-2; D is perhaps TRBD1 (5 bases). Trimming left V 7 bases short and J 1 base short, with 10 bases between. CDR1 and CDR2 from the germline V gene are SNHLY and FYNNEI. The CDR3 totals 14 residues. The CDR3 bases are TGTGCCAGCAAAGAACAGGAGAACACCGGGGAGCTGTTTTTT. Encoded protein: CASKEQENTGELFF.

This clone has more than one count but fewer than ten. The CDR3 is CASSYDGTGTSPLHF. CDR3 nucleotides: TGTGCCAGCAGTTATGATGGGACAGGGACTTCACCCCTCCACTTT. J is TRBJ1-6 and V is TRBV6-6; 9 bases align to TRBD1. This CDR3 is 15 amino acids long. Trimming at V came to 3 bases and at J to 9 bases, leaving 6 bases not matched to a gene. CDR1 and CDR2 (germline): MNHNY, SVGAGI (reference sequence).

CDR3 sequence (DNA): TGTGCCAGCAGTTCCGACTCCGACAGAGTTAATTCACCCCTCCACTTT. Protein sequence: CASSSDSDRVNSPLHF. V gene TRBV6-1 combines with J gene TRBJ1-6; TRBD1 might be the D (5 bases). This CDR3 is 16 amino acids long. The V and J ends lost 5 bases and 6 bases respectively, with 17 bases between them. Germline CDR1 and CDR2: MNHNS and SASEGT.

In this sample, this clone turned up many times. The chain couples TRBV6-1 to TRBJ2-7; 8 bases line up with TRBD1. Unmatched junction bases numbered 8, after V lost 8 bases and J lost 2 bases. The germline gives CDR1 MNHNS, CDR2 SASEGT. This CDR3 is 14 amino acids long. Here the CDR3 DNA reads TGTGCCAGCTCAAGGGACAGGAATACCTACGAGCAGTACTTC. Translating it yields CASSRDRNTYEQYF.

The chain joins TRBV24-1 to TRBJ2-3, with 12 bases identical to TRBD2. Per germline, CDR1 KGHDR and CDR2 SFDVKD. V lost 7 bases, J lost 0 bases, and 10 bases stayed unmatched. This CDR3 has 18 residues. This CDR3 is CATSSLGLAGSSTDTQYF. DNA for the CDR3: TGTGCCACCAGCTCCCTAGGACTAGCGGGGTCTAGCACAGATACGCAGTATTTT.

This clone is labeled as large. The DNA of the CDR3 is TGCGCCAGCAGTGAGTCCGGGACTAGTCAGTTCTTC. This translates into CASSESGTSQFF. The chain links TRBV10-1 to TRBJ2-1; 8 bases are a match to TRBD2. The CDR3 is 12 residues long. The ends lost 0 bases at V and 13 bases at J; junction bases unmatched: 2. The V gene's germline CDR1 is WNHNN and CDR2 SYGVQD (reference sequence).

The genes are TRBV9 and TRBJ2-1, with TRBD2 matching over 8 bases. The length of the CDR3 is 15 residues. Losses at the gene ends were 0 bases for V and 10 bases for J; bases not matched to a gene: 9. Germline-derived CDR1 and CDR2 are SGDLS and YYNGEE. CDR3 nucleotides: TGTGCCAGCAGCGTAGGCGGGGGGCATGACAGGGAGCAGTTCTTC. Its translation: CASSVGGGHDREQFF.

The DNA for the CDR3 is TGCGCCAGCAGCTTAGGGACTAGCAACGAGCAGTACTTC. As protein: CASSLGTSNEQYF. The chain has TRBV5-1 and TRBJ2-7, with 9 bases identical to TRBD2. With 2 bases clipped from V and 5 bases from J, the junction kept 2 bases outside the gene matches. CDR1 and CDR2 from the germline V gene are SGHRS and YFSETQ. The CDR3 contains 13 residues.

The gene calls are TRBV6-2 or TRBV6-3 and TRBJ1-2, with unresolved D. This CDR3 spans 18 amino acids. V was shortened by 2 bases and J by 2 bases, with 21 bases between the two germline ends. In germline, CDR1 is MNHEY, CDR2 SVGEGT. CDR3 in amino acids: CASSYESGRGPLNYGYTF. The CDR3 DNA sequence: TGTGCCAGCAGTTACGAATCGGGTCGCGGGCCCCTGAACTATGGCTACACCTTC.